This T cell receptor (beta chain) was recorded in a study of human T cells and chemical hapten exposure. Study-level information: Sensitization employed 2% DPC on about 2 cm by about 2 cm of upper inner arm skin.

Noted time point: patch test 3, about 24 weeks after DPC sensitization. Treatment indicated: therapeutic diphenylcyclopropenone sensitization with weekly scalp DPC. The study drew its donors from alopecia patients who were 18 to 70 years old and suitable for DPC. The authors extracted total RNA from unfractionated whole blood. A single record per CDR3 protein comes from TCRdb applying MiXCR to the RACE reads. The sample records 80,000 to 100,000 distinct CDR3 sequences, 27% being singletons. V was clipped by 4 bases and J by 11 bases; unmatched bases: 3. The CDR3 has 12 amino acids. CDR1 SEHNR and CDR2 FQNEAQ come from the germline V gene (reference sequence).

The clonotype originates from a man aged 35 to 55 with alopecia areata. Some clones in this sample may be carry-over from other donors' samples. This specimen was whole blood, taken in connection with sensitization to the hapten diphenylcyclopropenone (DPC). The rearrangement uses TRBV7-9 and TRBJ1-4; 8 bases agree with TRBD1. The DNA of the CDR3 is TGTGCCAGCAGCTCCCGGACAGGGAAACTGTTTTTT. Its translation is CASSSRTGKLFF.